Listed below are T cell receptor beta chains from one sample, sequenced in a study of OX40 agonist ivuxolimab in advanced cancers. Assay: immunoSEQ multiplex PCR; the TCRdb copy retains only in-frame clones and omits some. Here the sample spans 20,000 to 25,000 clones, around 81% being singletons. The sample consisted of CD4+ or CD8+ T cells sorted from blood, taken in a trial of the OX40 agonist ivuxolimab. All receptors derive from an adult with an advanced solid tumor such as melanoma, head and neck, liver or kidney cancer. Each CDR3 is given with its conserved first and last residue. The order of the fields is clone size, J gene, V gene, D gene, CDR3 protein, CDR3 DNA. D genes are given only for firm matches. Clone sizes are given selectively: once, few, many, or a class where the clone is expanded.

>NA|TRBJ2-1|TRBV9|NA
CASSARGGGNEQFF
TGTGCCAGCAGCGCCCGGGGAGGGGGGAATGAGCAGTTCTTC
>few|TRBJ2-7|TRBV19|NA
CASARAGADYEQYF
TGTGCCAGCGCCCGGGCAGGGGCGGATTACGAGCAGTACTTC
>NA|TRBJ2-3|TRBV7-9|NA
CASSFVGTSTDTQYF
TGTGCCAGCAGCTTCGTGGGCACTAGCACAGATACGCAGTATTTT
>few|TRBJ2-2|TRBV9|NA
CASSEDAGELFF
TGTGCCAGCAGCGAAGACGCCGGGGAGCTGTTTTTT
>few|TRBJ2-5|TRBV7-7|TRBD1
CASSLRGGAKTQYF
TGTGCCAGCAGCTTAAGAGGGGGCGCCAAGACCCAGTACTTC
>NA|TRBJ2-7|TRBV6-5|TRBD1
CASRTDRGLEQYF
TGTGCCAGCAGAACGGACAGGGGGCTCGAGCAGTACTTC
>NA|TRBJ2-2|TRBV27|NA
CASTLDYSDTGELFF
TGTGCCAGCACCCTGGACTACAGCGACACCGGGGAGCTGTTTTTT
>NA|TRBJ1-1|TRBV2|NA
CASGGVNTEAFF
TGTGCCAGCGGAGGGGTGAACACTGAAGCTTTCTTT
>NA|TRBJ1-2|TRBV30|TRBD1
CAWSHGQEGYTF
TGTGCCTGGAGCCACGGACAGGAGGGCTACACCTTC
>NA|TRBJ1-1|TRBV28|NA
CASSPGPIPEAFF
TGTGCCAGCAGCCCCGGGCCCATCCCTGAAGCTTTCTTT
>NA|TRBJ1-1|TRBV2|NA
CATGAWRTEAFF
TGTGCCACGGGGGCCTGGCGGACTGAAGCTTTCTTT
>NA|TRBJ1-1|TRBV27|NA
CASSLSTAAEAFF
TGTGCCAGCAGTTTATCAACCGCAGCTGAAGCTTTCTTT
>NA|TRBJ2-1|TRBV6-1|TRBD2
CASTQTSGAYNEQFF
TGTGCCAGCACCCAGACAAGCGGGGCGTACAATGAGCAGTTCTTC
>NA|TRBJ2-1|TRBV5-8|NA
CASSFRSSYNEQFF
TGTGCCAGCAGCTTCCGGAGTTCCTACAATGAGCAGTTCTTC
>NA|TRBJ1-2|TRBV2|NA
CASSEYKGNYGYTF
TGTGCCAGCAGTGAATATAAGGGGAACTATGGCTACACCTTC
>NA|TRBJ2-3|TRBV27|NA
CASSLPGIHTDTQYF
TGTGCCAGCAGTTTACCGGGGATACATACAGATACGCAGTATTTT
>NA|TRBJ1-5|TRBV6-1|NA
CASISRVNSNQPQHF
TGTGCCAGCATTTCCAGGGTTAATAGCAATCAGCCCCAGCATTTT
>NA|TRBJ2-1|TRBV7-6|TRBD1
CASSATGGGEQFF
TGTGCCAGCAGCGCGACAGGGGGCGGTGAGCAGTTCTTC
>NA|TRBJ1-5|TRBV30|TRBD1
CAWSDGQGAQPQHF
TGTGCCTGGAGTGATGGACAGGGGGCTCAGCCCCAGCATTTT
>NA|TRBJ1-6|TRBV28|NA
CASSPLGDNSPLHF
TGTGCCAGCAGTCCCCTCGGGGATAATTCACCCCTCCACTTT
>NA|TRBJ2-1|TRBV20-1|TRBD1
CSARGDSLLFF
TGCAGTGCTAGAGGGGACAGCTTATTGTTCTTC
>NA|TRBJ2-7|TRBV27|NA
CASSTSGGPYEQYF
TGTGCCAGCAGTACCTCCGGGGGGCCATACGAGCAGTACTTC
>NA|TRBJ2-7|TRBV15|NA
CATSRDGGGFNEQYF
TGTGCCACCAGCAGAGATGGGGGGGGCTTCAACGAGCAGTACTTC
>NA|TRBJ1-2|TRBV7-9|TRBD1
CASSRTGDYGYTF
TGTGCCAGCAGCCGGACAGGGGATTATGGCTACACCTTC
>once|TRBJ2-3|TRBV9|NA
CASSEWGEDTQYF
TGTGCCAGCAGCGAGTGGGGGGAAGATACGCAGTATTTT
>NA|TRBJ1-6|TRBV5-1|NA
CASSWAPQGPSSPLHF
TGCGCCAGCAGCTGGGCGCCTCAAGGACCGAGTTCACCCCTCCACTTT
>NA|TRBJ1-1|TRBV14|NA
CASSQDWTNEAFF
TGTGCCAGCAGCCAAGATTGGACAAATGAAGCTTTCTTT
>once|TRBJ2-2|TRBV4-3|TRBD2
CASSPWGSGDTGELFF
TGCGCCAGCAGCCCTTGGGGTAGCGGGGACACCGGGGAGCTGTTTTTT
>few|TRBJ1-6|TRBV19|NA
CASSIVGVDSPLHF
TGTGCCAGTAGTATAGTAGGGGTTGATTCACCCCTCCACTTT
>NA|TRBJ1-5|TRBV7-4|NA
CASSLGWPRPQHF
TGTGCCAGCAGCTTAGGCTGGCCGCGGCCCCAGCATTTT
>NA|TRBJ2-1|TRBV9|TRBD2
CASSGGTSGRIREFF
TGTGCCAGCAGCGGTGGGACTAGCGGGAGGATTAGGGAGTTCTTC
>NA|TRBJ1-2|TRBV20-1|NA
CSAVWTGYTF
TGCAGTGCAGTGTGGACCGGTTACACCTTC
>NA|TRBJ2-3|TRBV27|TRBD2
CASTVAGGPQDTQYF
TGTGCCAGCACGGTAGCGGGAGGGCCCCAAGATACGCAGTATTTT
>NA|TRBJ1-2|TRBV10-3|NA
CAISEPDLSYGYTF
TGTGCCATCAGTGAGCCCGACCTAAGCTATGGCTACACCTTC
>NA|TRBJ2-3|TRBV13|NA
CASSSRTQSTDTQYF
TGTGCCAGCAGCTCCCGGACTCAAAGCACAGATACGCAGTATTTT
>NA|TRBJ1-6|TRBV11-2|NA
CASSLDLGAPLHF
TGTGCCAGCAGCTTAGATCTTGGGGCACCCCTCCACTTT
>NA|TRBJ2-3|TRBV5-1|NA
CASSFVVQDTQYF
TGCGCCAGCAGCTTCGTGGTCCAAGATACGCAGTATTTT
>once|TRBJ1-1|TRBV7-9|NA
CASSTQDTLNTEAFF
TGTGCCAGCAGCACCCAGGACACCTTGAACACTGAAGCTTTCTTT
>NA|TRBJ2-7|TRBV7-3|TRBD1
CASSLGGTGYEQYF
TGTGCCAGCAGCTTAGGCGGGACAGGGTACGAGCAGTACTTC
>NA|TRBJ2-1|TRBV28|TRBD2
CASSSAGTSGGAYVRNEQFF
TGTGCCAGCAGTTCAGCCGGGACTAGCGGGGGGGCCTACGTTAGGAATGAGCAGTTCTTC